This T cell receptor beta chain appears in the sequencing data of a study of tumor-infiltrating lymphocytes in primary liver carcinoma. For each extraction, RNA and DNA were obtained together from roughly 20-30 mg of unsorted bulk tissue. Study-wide findings and caveats: No more than about 8-24% of top clones could be seen in all five tumor regions. It was in tumors, not blood, that the top-250-clone fraction was significantly higher (p = 0.039).

TCR beta cDNA was reverse-transcribed from about 0.45 ug of total RNA. The reaction used a constant-region primer and ProtoScript II reverse transcriptase. Libraries covering TCR beta were generated through three nested multiplex PCR rounds (using a slightly modified ARM-PCR). PCR rounds one and two used TRBV1-TRBV30 forward primers with a C-beta reverse primer for 9 to 10 cycles each. TCRdb independently ran MiXCR on the multiplex PCR reads; one entry per CDR3 protein. This sample has some 20,000 distinct CDR3 sequences, with 60% to 85% found just once. Germline V gives CDR1 MNHEY, CDR2 SVGAGI. The CDR3 extends over 13 amino acids. This clonotype was seen only once. The target antigen is unknown. Compared with germline, one end of the junction differs, possibly owing to a read error.

This rearrangement joins TRBV6-5 to TRBJ2-3, with D unresolved. Sequenced: liver tumor tissue from sampling region 4. The subset here: tumor region T4, right-lateral pole. This receptor was obtained from a woman under 40 with primary liver carcinoma and hepatitis B virus infection. Here the CDR3 reads CASNPRPAHTQYF. In DNA form, the CDR3 reads TGTGCCAGTAACCCCCGACCCGCACATACACAGTATTTT.